This TCR beta chain appears in the sequencing data of a study of blood T cell repertoires in COVID-19. Study overall: Collection of acute and convalescent COVID-19 samples took place in the United States, Italy and Spain.

In the authors' workflow: Cell counts per sample came from amplifying reference gene primers. The protocol was immunoSEQ multiplex PCR, while the TCRdb copy is restricted to in-frame clones and leaves out a portion. V and J calls plus clone size are reproduced from that table; the DNA served to infer D and trimming. This sample carries roughly 220,000 clones, 88% of them seen once, and the ten largest clones take around 15%. There are a few counts of this clone. The specimen was PBMCs or T cells enriched from blood (not recorded which). The source is a woman between 45 and 60 years old with acute COVID-19.

The CDR3 nucleotides read TGTGCCTCGCGACGGGGTTCTGACACCGGGGAGCTGTTTTTT. The encoded protein is CASRRGSDTGELFF. The genes are TRBV6-5 and TRBJ2-2, with D perhaps matching TRBD2 (5 bases). Deletions cut 11 bases from V and 3 bases from J, with 16 bases between. CDR3 length: 14 residues. CDR1 and CDR2 from the germline V gene are MNHEY and SVGAGI.